This T cell receptor beta chain was obtained from a study of shared clonotypes between healthy human individuals. Recent vaccinations or acute infections were absent in the healthy HIV-negative adult donors. The study ran the assay at deep level. Using immunoSEQ multiplex PCR, the repertoire was profiled, and TCRdb retains in-frame clones only, with some absent. The table shows 300,000 or so clones, with around 67% occurring only once. The material sequenced was memory CD4+ T cells sorted from blood. Indicated subset: CD45RA-negative fraction. This TCR was sampled from a man aged 30 to 39 in good health.

CDR3 region: CASSFSSGIAGTGELFF. CDR3 sequence (DNA): TGTGCCAGCAGCTTCTCTAGCGGGATCGCGGGCACCGGGGAGCTGTTTTTT. The chain combines TRBV7-2 with TRBJ2-2; 9 nucleotides align to TRBD2. Looked up from germline, CDR1 is SGHTA and CDR2 is FQGNSA. V gave up 3 bases and J gave up 4 bases; unmatched junction bases: 9. The CDR3 has 17 amino acids. The full variable domain, with the rest looked up from reference TRBV7-2 and TRBJ2-2, is GAGVSQSPSNKVTEKGKDVELRCDPISGHTALYWYRQSLGQGLEFLIYFQGNSAPDKSGLPSDRFSAERTGGSVSTLTIQRTQQEDSAVYLCASSFSSGIAGTGELFFGEGSRLTVL.